The T cell receptor (beta chain) described here comes from a study of blood T cell repertoires in COVID-19. Only in-frame clones appear in the TCRdb table, and some are missing; sequencing was by immunoSEQ multiplex PCR. This sample has about 220,000 clones, with around 86% found just once. V lost 2 bases and J 1 base, leaving 12 bases between the germline ends. The germline V gene has CDR1 SGHDT and CDR2 YYEEEE. This CDR3 has 15 residues. Sequences were obtained from peripheral blood. The chain is built from TRBV5-6 and TRBJ2-5; D might be TRBD2 (7 bases). The receptor comes from a woman between 50 and 59 years old with COVID-19, enrolled during active disease. Here the CDR3 DNA reads TGTGCCAGCAGCTTACAGGCGGGGGCCCAAGAGACCCAGTACTTC. As protein: CASSLQAGAQETQYF.